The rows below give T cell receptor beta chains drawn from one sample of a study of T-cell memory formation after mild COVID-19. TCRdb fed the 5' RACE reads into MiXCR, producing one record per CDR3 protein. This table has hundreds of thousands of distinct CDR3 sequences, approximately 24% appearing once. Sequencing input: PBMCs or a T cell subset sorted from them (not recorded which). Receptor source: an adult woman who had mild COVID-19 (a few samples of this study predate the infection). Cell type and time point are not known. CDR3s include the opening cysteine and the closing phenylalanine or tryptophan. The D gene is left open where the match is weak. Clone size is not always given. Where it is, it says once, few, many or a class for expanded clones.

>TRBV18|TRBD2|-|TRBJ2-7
TGTGCCAGCTCACCACTTCGAACTAGCGGGGGGGTTCCGTGGGAGCAGTACTTC
CASSPLRTSGGVPWEQYF
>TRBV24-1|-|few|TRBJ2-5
TGTGCCACCAGTGATGCTAGAGCATACCAAGAGACCCAGTACTTC
CATSDARAYQETQYF
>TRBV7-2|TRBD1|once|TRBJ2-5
TGTGCCAGCAGCTTAGCTGCTTACAGGGGGCAGGGAGAGACCCAGTACTTC
CASSLAAYRGQGETQYF
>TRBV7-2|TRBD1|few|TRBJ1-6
TGTGCCAGCAGCCCCAGTAGGGGGCTAAGGTCACCCCTCCACTTT
CASSPSRGLRSPLHF
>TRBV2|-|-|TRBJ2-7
TGTGCCAGCAGGGGGGACTCCTACGAGCAGTACTTC
CASRGDSYEQYF
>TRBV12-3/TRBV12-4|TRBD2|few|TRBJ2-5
TGTGCCAGCACGGGACTAGCGGGAGGCCCGGGGCAAGAGACCCAGTACTTC
CASTGLAGGPGQETQYF
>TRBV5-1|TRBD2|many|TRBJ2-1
TGCGCCAGCAGCTTGGGAAAGCGGGGGGGCTCTTACAATGAGCAGTTCTTC
CASSLGKRGGSYNEQFF
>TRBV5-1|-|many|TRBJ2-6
TGCGCCAGCAGCTTGGATGGGTCTGGGGCCAACGTCCTGACTTTC
CASSLDGSGANVLTF
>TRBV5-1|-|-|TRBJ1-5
TGCGCCAGCAGCGGGGGGTCGGGGCAGCCCCAGCATTTT
CASSGGSGQPQHF
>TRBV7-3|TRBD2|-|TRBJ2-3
TGTGCCAGCAGCTCGGGACTAGCGGGGATCTCAGATACGCAGTATTTT
CASSSGLAGISDTQYF
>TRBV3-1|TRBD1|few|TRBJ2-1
TGTGCCAGCAGCCAAGGAGGGGAAACAGGGGGCCGGACTTACAATGAGCAGTTCTTC
CASSQGGETGGRTYNEQFF
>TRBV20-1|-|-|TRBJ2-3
TGCAGTGCCACCGGAGGACCTCGCAGAGATACGCAGTATTTT
CSATGGPRRDTQYF
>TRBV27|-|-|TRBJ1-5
TGTGCCAGCAGTCCCACTTCATATGGTTTGGGTCGGGGTAGGTCCCAGCATTTT
CASSPTSYGLGRGRSQHF
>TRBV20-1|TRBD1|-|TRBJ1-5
TGCAGTGCTAGACCATTGACAGGGGGACGTCAGCCCCAGCATTTT
CSARPLTGGRQPQHF
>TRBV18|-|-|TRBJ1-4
TGTGCCAGCTCACCGGGCGGGAAGGCAACTAATGAAAAACTGTTTTTT
CASSPGGKATNEKLFF
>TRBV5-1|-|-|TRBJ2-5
TGCGCCAGCAGCTTGGACGTACTAGGGGGTAGAGAGACCCAGTACTTC
CASSLDVLGGRETQYF
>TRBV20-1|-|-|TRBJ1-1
TGCAGTGCTAGACGAGATGAAGCTGAAGCTTTCTTT
CSARRDEAEAFF
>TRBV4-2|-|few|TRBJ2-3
TGTGCCAGCAGCCATCCCCCCCCGACGGGGAAAGAAGATACGCAGTATTTT
CASSHPPPTGKEDTQYF
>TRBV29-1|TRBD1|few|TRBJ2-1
TGCAGCGTGAGGGGGGGACAGGGATATTACAATGAGCAGTTCTTC
CSVRGGQGYYNEQFF
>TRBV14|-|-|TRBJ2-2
TGTGCCAGCAGCCAAGTACTAGGGAACACCGGGGAGCTGTTTTTT
CASSQVLGNTGELFF
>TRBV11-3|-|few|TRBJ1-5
TGTGCCAGCAGCCTCCTCTACGGCCAGCCCCAGCATTTT
CASSLLYGQPQHF
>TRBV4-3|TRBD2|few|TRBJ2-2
TGCGCCAGCAGCCCCTTAGCGGGCGGGGAGCTGTTTTTT
CASSPLAGGELFF
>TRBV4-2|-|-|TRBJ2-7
TGTGCCAGCAGCCAAGGCGGCACGTACGAGCAGTACTTC
CASSQGGTYEQYF
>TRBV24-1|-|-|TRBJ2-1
TGTGCCACCAGTGATTGGGAGGCTGGGAATGAGCAGTTCTTC
CATSDWEAGNEQFF
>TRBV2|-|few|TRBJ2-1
TGTGCCAGCAGTGAGGAAGCAGGGGTCTACAATGAGCAGTTCTTC
CASSEEAGVYNEQFF
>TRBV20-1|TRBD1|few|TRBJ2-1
TGCAGTGCTGGGCCCGAAGACAGGGTTCTCCATGAGCAGTTCTTC
CSAGPEDRVLHEQFF
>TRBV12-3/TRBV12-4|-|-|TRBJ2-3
TGTGCCAGCAGTTTGGGGTCCACACCCAGCACAGATACGCAGTATTTT
CASSLGSTPSTDTQYF
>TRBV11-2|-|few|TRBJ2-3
TGTGCCAGCAGCTCGGGGGGCGTCGCAGATACGCAGTATTTT
CASSSGGVADTQYF
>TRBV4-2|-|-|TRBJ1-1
TGTGCCAGCAGCCAAGAGGTCAGGGCGAGGGAAGCTTTCTTT
CASSQEVRAREAFF
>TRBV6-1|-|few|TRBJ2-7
TGTGCCAGCAGTGAGCGGGGCGTTGGGGGTTACGAGCAGTACTTC
CASSERGVGGYEQYF
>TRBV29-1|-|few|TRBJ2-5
TGCAGCGTTGCCCCGGCTAGGGAGACCCAGTACTTC
CSVAPARETQYF